Shown below are 21 T cell receptor beta chains from a single sample sequenced in a study of OX40 agonist ivuxolimab in advanced cancers. Repertoires were generated with immunoSEQ multiplex PCR, while TCRdb's copy carries only in-frame clones and drops some. The sample lists some 52,000 clones; approximately 87% were seen once. Material: CD4+ or CD8+ T cells sorted from blood, obtained in a trial of the OX40 agonist ivuxolimab. The receptor set was obtained from an adult with an advanced solid tumor such as melanoma, head and neck, liver or kidney cancer.

This sequence joins TRBV6-1 and TRBJ1-2; the match to TRBD1 covers 8 bases. This CDR3 region has 13 residues. V was pared by 4 bases and J by 3 bases, with 1 base of the junction left unmatched. The germline V gene encodes CDR1 MNHNS and CDR2 SASEGT. CDR3 amino acids: CASSAGQDYGYTF. As DNA, the CDR3 is TGTGCCAGCAGTGCGGGACAGGACTATGGCTACACCTTC.

V gene TRBV4-1 combines with J gene TRBJ2-7; 9 nucleotides align to TRBD1. Unmatched junction bases numbered 12, after V lost 0 bases and J lost 3 bases. The CDR3 is made up of 18 amino acids. CDR1 and CDR2 from the germline V gene are MGHRA and YSYEKL. The CDR3 region is CASSQEGGDRALIYEQYF. The CDR3, as DNA: TGCGCCAGCAGCCAAGAGGGGGGGGACAGGGCGCTAATCTACGAGCAGTACTTC.

The chain has TRBV18 and TRBJ2-1; 12 positions match TRBD2. V was clipped by 5 bases and J by 7 bases; unmatched bases: 9. Germline V CDR1 and CDR2: KGHSH, LQKENI. The CDR3 sequence is 16 residues long. The CDR3 region has the DNA TGTGCCAGCTCAAGAACTAGCGGGGGGAATTTGAATGAGCAGTTCTTC. Translated: CASSRTSGGNLNEQFF.

To note about this clone: Within the sample, other DNA sequences also encode this same CDR3. The gene calls are TRBV5-1 and TRBJ1-4, with TRBD1 matching over 7 bases. The CDR3 runs 16 residues. The germline V gene encodes CDR1 SGHRS and CDR2 YFSETQ. Unmatched junction bases numbered 7, after V lost 3 bases and J lost 2 bases. The CDR3 DNA sequence: TGCGCCAGCAGCTCGACAGGGAAGCTGACTAATGAAAAACTGTTTTTT. It encodes CASSSTGKLTNEKLFF.

V usage is TRBV5-5 and J usage is TRBJ1-2; 7 bases fit TRBD1. With 4 bases clipped from V and 4 bases from J, the junction kept 10 bases outside the gene matches. The CDR3 length is 15 residues. Germline lookup yields CDR1 SGHKS and CDR2 YYEKEE (reference sequence). CDR3 DNA sequence: TGTGCCAGCAGCCCCGGGACAGTCGGGAGCTATGGCTACACCTTC. Translating it yields CASSPGTVGSYGYTF.

The chain is built from TRBV11-2 and TRBJ2-7; D not resolved. The CDR3 has 11 residues. Trimming stripped 2 bases from V and 6 bases from J, with 5 bases between. Per the germline V gene, CDR1 is SGHAT and CDR2 is FQNNGV. In DNA, the CDR3 is TGTGCCAGCAGCTTATATGCCGAGCAGTACTTC. It encodes CASSLYAEQYF.

This clone was observed a handful of times. This chain links TRBV19 with TRBJ1-4; D remains ambiguous. V was clipped by 1 base and J by 7 bases, with 10 bases between them. The CDR3 spans 14 residues. CDR1 is LNHDA and CDR2 is SQIVND in the germline V gene (reference sequence). The CDR3 is CASSIAGSGEKLFF. The CDR3 DNA reads TGTGCCAGTAGTATAGCAGGTAGCGGTGAAAAACTGTTTTTT.

The chain has TRBV6-1 and TRBJ2-7; the match to TRBD1 covers 8 bases. V was pared by 5 bases and J by 3 bases, with 3 bases of the junction left unmatched. This CDR3 has 13 amino acids. Looked up from germline, CDR1 is MNHNS and CDR2 is SASEGT. This chain's CDR3 is CASSWDRRYEQYF. The DNA of the CDR3 is TGTGCCAGCAGTTGGGACAGGCGCTACGAGCAGTACTTC.

The V gene is TRBV5-1, the J gene TRBJ2-3; D possibly corresponds to TRBD1 (6 bases). This CDR3 comprises 16 residues. Trimming stripped 0 bases from V and 3 bases from J, with 14 bases between. Germline loops: CDR1 SGHRS, CDR2 YFSETQ. The CDR3 region has the DNA TGCGCCAGCAGCTTGGCGGCTAGGCAGGGGACAGATACGCAGTATTTT. This translates into CASSLAARQGTDTQYF. Full variable domain (remainder filled in from reference TRBV5-1 and TRBJ2-3): KAGVTQTPRYLIKTRGQQVTLSCSPISGHRSVSWYQQTPGQGLQFLFEYFSETQRNKGNFPGRFSGRQFSNSRSEMNVSTLELGDSALYLCASSLAARQGTDTQYFGPGTRLTVL.

V gene TRBV7-2 combines with J gene TRBJ2-5; 10 nucleotides align to TRBD2. The J call may not be correct, given that the DNA end is closer to TRBJ2-7. CDR1 and CDR2 from the germline V gene are SGHTA and FQGNSA. The CDR3 covers 17 residues. CDR3 protein: CASSSPVGSGGIYEQYF. The DNA of the CDR3 is TGTGCCAGCAGCTCCCCCGTGGGTAGCGGGGGGATCTACGAGCAGTACTTC.

This clone was seen only once. Other DNA variants within this sample encode the same CDR3. J is TRBJ1-2 and V is TRBV28, with D unresolved. The CDR3 loop spans 11 amino acids. Germline V gene lookup returns CDR1 MDHEN and CDR2 SYDVKM. V was trimmed by 4 bases and J by 2 bases, leaving 2 bases between them. CDR3 coding DNA: TGTGCCAGCAGTTCGAACTATGGCTACACCTTC. It codes for CASSSNYGYTF.

The chain carries TRBV2 and TRBJ2-3; 7 nucleotides match TRBD1. Germline V lookup: CDR1 SNHLY, CDR2 FYNNEI. V lost 5 bases, J lost 3 bases, and 5 bases stayed unmatched. The CDR3 spans 14 residues. In nucleotides, the CDR3 is TGTGCCAGCAGTTACCCGACAGGGACAGATACGCAGTATTTT. It is translated as CASSYPTGTDTQYF.

This chain's CDR3 is CAIKAGVGQPYNSPLHF. The CDR3 nucleotides read TGTGCCATCAAGGCTGGAGTGGGACAGCCCTATAATTCACCCCTCCACTTT. This rearrangement joins TRBV10-3 to TRBJ1-6; 7 positions match TRBD1. From germline, CDR1 is ENHRY and CDR2 SYGVKD. Unmatched junction bases numbered 11, after V lost 7 bases and J lost 2 bases. CDR3 length: 17 residues.

The chain combines TRBV6-5 with TRBJ2-7; D is ambiguous. The CDR3 is 13 residues long. CDR1 and CDR2 (germline): MNHEY, SVGAGI. The V end was cut by 11 bases, the J end by 3 bases, with 17 bases between. The CDR3 loop is CASAPGNFYEQYF. The CDR3 DNA is TGTGCCTCAGCACCCGGTAACTTCTACGAGCAGTACTTC.

This rearrangement joins TRBV11-2 to TRBJ1-2, with D unclear. This CDR3 comprises 17 residues. CDR1 is SGHAT, CDR2 FQNNGV, per germline. V was clipped by 1 base and J by 1 base, with 16 bases between them. CDR3 coding DNA: TGTGCCAGCAGCTTAGGGGCAGGAGGACCGAGTAACTATGGCTACACCTTC. Translation gives CASSLGAGGPSNYGYTF.

With regard to this clone: Additional DNA sequences in this sample encode the identical CDR3. The J gene is TRBJ2-7, the V gene TRBV2; no definite D call. Trimming left V 6 bases short and J 4 bases short, with 13 bases between. CDR1 is SNHLY, CDR2 FYNNEI, per germline. CDR3 size: 13 residues. CDR3 region: CASSPRTPYEQYF. The CDR3 DNA sequence: TGTGCCAGCAGCCCTCGGACCCCTTACGAGCAGTACTTC.

V and J are TRBV19 and TRBJ1-1; D uncertain. Germline assignment: CDR1 LNHDA and CDR2 SQIVND (reference sequence). The CDR3 consists of 12 residues. Between the trimmed V and J ends, which lost 5 bases and 5 bases, there was a span of 9 bases. The CDR3 nucleotides read TGTGCCAGTAGTCTTACGGGGACTGAAGCTTTCTTT. Its protein is CASSLTGTEAFF. Full variable domain (remainder filled in from reference TRBV19 and TRBJ1-1): DGGITQSPKYLFRKEGQNVTLSCEQNLNHDAMYWYRQDPGQGLRLIYYSQIVNDFQKGDIAEGYSVSREKKESFPLTVTSAQKNPTAFYLCASSLTGTEAFFGQGTRLTVV.

This chain joins TRBV19 and TRBJ1-4; TRBD1 agrees at 7 bases. In germline, CDR1 is LNHDA, CDR2 SQIVND (reference sequence). The V segment lost 5 bases and the J segment 7 bases; nucleotides outside the gene matches: 10. The CDR3 has 15 residues. This CDR3 reads CASSVQGRGGEKLFF. CDR3 DNA sequence: TGTGCCAGTAGTGTACAGGGGAGAGGTGGTGAAAAACTGTTTTTT.

This chain connects TRBV11-2 to TRBJ1-2, with D tentatively TRBD1 (6 bases). Germline V gene lookup returns CDR1 SGHAT and CDR2 FQNNGV. The length of the CDR3 is 14 residues. Trimming pared 6 bases from V and 0 bases from J, leaving 11 bases between. The CDR3 region has the DNA TGTGCCAGCAGTGAACAGGGAGCTAACTATGGCTACACCTTC. This translates into CASSEQGANYGYTF. Drawing the rest from reference TRBV11-2 and TRBJ1-2, the complete variable domain is EAGVAQSPRYKIIEKRQSVAFWCNPISGHATLYWYQQILGQGPKLLIQFQNNGVVDDSQLPKDRFSAERLKGVDSTLKIQPAKLEDSAVYLCASSEQGANYGYTFGSGTRLTVV.

V usage is TRBV6-5 and J usage is TRBJ2-1; TRBD2 might be the D (5 bases). V was clipped by 10 bases and J by 4 bases, with 20 bases between them. Per the germline V gene, CDR1 is MNHEY and CDR2 is SVGAGI. There are 15 residues in the CDR3. In DNA form, the CDR3 reads TGTGCCACTTCATACGAGGGCCTAATTTACAATGAGCAGTTCTTC. Protein product: CATSYEGLIYNEQFF.

The rearrangement links TRBV5-1 to TRBJ2-3, with TRBD2 identical over 7 bases. Trimming took 0 bases from V and 0 from J; bases not matched to a gene: 4. The germline V gene has CDR1 SGHRS and CDR2 YFSETQ. The CDR3 loop spans 16 amino acids. Here the CDR3 DNA reads TGCGCCAGCAGCTTGGCTATCGGGGGGAGCACAGATACGCAGTATTTT. Its translation: CASSLAIGGSTDTQYF.